The 22 T cell receptor beta chains listed next were all sequenced from one sample in a study of blood T cell repertoires in COVID-19. The table came from immunoSEQ multiplex PCR; TCRdb's copy has only in-frame clones and leaves some out. In the table there are 25,000 to 35,000 clones, around 80% of which are singletons. Sample: peripheral blood. The receptor source for this set is a woman older than 75 with acute or convalescent COVID-19.

The V gene is TRBV5-1, the J gene TRBJ1-4, with 9 positions matching TRBD1. Germline V gene lookup returns CDR1 SGHRS and CDR2 YFSETQ. The CDR3 length is 15 residues. The V segment lost 5 bases and the J segment 2 bases; nucleotides outside the gene matches: 4. In DNA, the CDR3 is TGCGCCAGCAGAGGGACAGGGCTGACTAATGAAAAACTGTTTTTT. Protein product: CASRGTGLTNEKLFF.

The chain is built from TRBV14 and TRBJ1-4, with D maybe TRBD1 (5 bases). The V and J ends lost 3 bases and 12 bases respectively, with 8 bases between them. The germline CDR1 and CDR2 sequences are SGHDN and FVKESK. There are 11 residues in the CDR3. The CDR3: CASSHSRELFF. CDR3 bases: TGTGCCAGCAGCCACTCCAGGGAACTGTTTTTT.

The V and J genes are TRBV6-5 and TRBJ2-7; 8 bases line up with TRBD1. Germline CDR1 is MNHEY and CDR2 is SVGAGI. V lost 2 bases, J lost 0 bases, and 3 bases stayed unmatched. The CDR3 spans 15 residues. CDR3 sequence: CASSYRQGPSYEQYF. The CDR3 DNA reads as TGTGCCAGCAGTTACCGACAGGGGCCCTCCTACGAGCAGTACTTC.

The chain links TRBV5-4 to TRBJ2-5; D might be TRBD2 (5 bases). The V gene's germline CDR1 is SGHNT and CDR2 YYREEE (reference sequence). Trimming pared 1 base from V and 1 base from J, leaving 5 bases between. The CDR3 loop spans 13 amino acids. CDR3 in DNA: TGTGCCAGCAGCTTGCGGGGCCAAGAGACCCAGTACTTC. Translated: CASSLRGQETQYF.

V usage is TRBV7-8 and J usage is TRBJ2-7; 9 bases are shared with TRBD1. The V and J ends lost 5 bases and 2 bases, in that order; junction bases with no gene match: 1. Per the germline V gene, CDR1 is SGHVS and CDR2 is FQNEAQ. CDR3 length: 13 amino acids. CDR3 sequence: CASSRDRAYEQYF. The DNA of the CDR3 is TGTGCCAGCAGCCGGGACAGGGCCTACGAGCAGTACTTC.

The chain links TRBV3-1 (or the pseudogene TRBV3-2) to TRBJ2-2, with TRBD1 matching over 10 bases. The germline V gene has CDR1 LGHDT and CDR2 YNNKEL (reference sequence). The CDR3 contains 16 residues. Trimming took 1 base from V and 7 from J; bases not matched to a gene: 6. The DNA for the CDR3 is TGTGCCAGCAGCCAAGGGACAGGGGGGACAGGCGGGGAGCTGTTTTTT. This sequence encodes CASSQGTGGTGGELFF.

The chain has TRBV24-1 and TRBJ1-2; possible D gene TRBD1, 6 bases. Trimming left V 1 base short and J 3 bases short, with 11 bases between. CDR3 length: 15 residues. Germline loops: CDR1 KGHDR, CDR2 SFDVKD. As DNA, the CDR3 is TGTGCCACCAGTGATTTTAGGGGGAAGGACTATGGCTACACCTTC. Encoded protein: CATSDFRGKDYGYTF.

This chain connects TRBV20-1 to TRBJ1-5, with D maybe TRBD1 (6 bases). This CDR3 is built from 14 residues. Germline V gene data show CDR1 as DFQATT and CDR2 as SNEGSKA (reference sequence). V gave up 3 bases and J gave up 4 bases, with 13 bases separating them. The CDR3 here is CSASPLTGNQPQHF. The CDR3 nucleotides are TGCAGTGCTAGTCCTCTTACAGGGAATCAGCCCCAGCATTTT.

V and J are TRBV2 and TRBJ2-7; D is perhaps TRBD1 (5 bases). This CDR3 has 14 residues. Looked up from germline, CDR1 is SNHLY and CDR2 is FYNNEI. The V gene lost 4 bases and the J gene lost 2 bases, with 12 bases spanning the gap. CDR3 amino acids: CASSVITGTYEQYF. CDR3 bases: TGTGCCAGCAGTGTAATCACAGGTACCTACGAGCAGTACTTC.

This chain links TRBV28 with TRBJ2-1, with D possibly being TRBD2 (6 bases). The ends were cut back, 7 bases at V and 15 bases at J, with 19 bases in the middle. The CDR3 is 12 amino acids. Germline V gene lookup returns CDR1 MDHEN and CDR2 SYDVKM. The CDR3 coding sequence is TGTGCCAGCACCACCTCGGGAGCTTACCTGTTCTTC. It codes for CASTTSGAYLFF.

There are many counts of this clone. This chain joins TRBV9 and TRBJ1-1; 7 bases align to TRBD1. Germline loops: CDR1 SGDLS, CDR2 YYNGEE. The CDR3 loop spans 16 amino acids. V lost 1 base to trimming and J lost 4 bases; unmatched junction nucleotides: 10. The CDR3 spells CASSVSTGASGTEAFF. The CDR3 DNA reads TGTGCCAGCAGCGTATCAACAGGGGCGTCCGGCACTGAAGCTTTCTTT.

The chain combines TRBV28 with TRBJ1-5; 7 bases line up with TRBD1. Trimming took 7 bases from V and 9 from J; bases not matched to a gene: 15. Germline lookup yields CDR1 MDHEN and CDR2 SYDVKM. The CDR3 contains 15 residues. Here the CDR3 reads CASTLRDKGAGPQHF. CDR3 bases: TGTGCCAGCACCTTAAGGGATAAGGGGGCAGGGCCCCAGCATTTT.

The chain has TRBV9 and TRBJ2-5; TRBD2 matches 7 bases. The CDR3 is made up of 15 amino acids. Germline V gives CDR1 SGDLS, CDR2 YYNGEE. With 0 bases clipped from V and 1 base from J, the junction kept 3 bases outside the gene matches. CDR3 DNA: TGTGCCAGCAGCGTAGCGGGGGGTCTCCAAGAGACCCAGTACTTC. Its protein product is CASSVAGGLQETQYF.

This chain joins TRBV10-2 and TRBJ1-5, with 9 nucleotides matching TRBD1. V lost 5 bases, J lost 3 bases, and 5 bases stayed unmatched. Looked up from germline, CDR1 is WSHSY and CDR2 is SAAADI. The CDR3 totals 15 residues. The CDR3 sequence is CASSWTGEPNQPQHF. As DNA, the CDR3 is TGCGCCAGCAGTTGGACAGGGGAACCCAATCAGCCCCAGCATTTT.

The J gene is TRBJ2-1, the V gene TRBV4-3, with TRBD2 matching over 10 bases. The germline gives CDR1 LGHNA, CDR2 YSLEER. This CDR3 is built from 16 residues. The ends lost 4 bases at V and 6 bases at J; junction bases unmatched: 9. CDR3 sequence: CASSPASGSPVNEQFF. In DNA form, the CDR3 reads TGCGCCAGCAGCCCAGCTAGCGGGAGCCCTGTCAATGAGCAGTTCTTC.

This clone occurred a few times. This chain uses TRBV11-2 with TRBJ2-5; a weak D match, TRBD2 (5 bases). This CDR3 spans 11 amino acids. V was shortened by 8 bases and J by 4 bases, with 8 bases between the two germline ends. Germline assignment: CDR1 SGHAT and CDR2 FQNNGV. CDR3 nucleotides: TGTGCCAGCCGGGAAGGAGAGACCCAGTACTTC. Its protein is CASREGETQYF.

This clone was observed a single time. J is TRBJ1-5 and V is TRBV2; 11 bases agree with TRBD1. Germline V gene sequence: CDR1 SNHLY, CDR2 FYNNEI. The junction had 10 bases not matched to a gene; V was cut back by 3 bases and J by 0 bases. The CDR3 totals 19 residues. The CDR3 nucleotides read TGTGCCAGCAGTGATGGGGACAGGGGGAATCTTTATAGCAATCAGCCCCAGCATTTT. The encoded protein is CASSDGDRGNLYSNQPQHF.

This chain uses TRBV5-1 with TRBJ1-2; tentative D call: TRBD1 (5 bases). Germline lookup yields CDR1 SGHRS and CDR2 YFSETQ. The V gene lost 4 bases and the J gene lost 2 bases, with 18 bases spanning the gap. This CDR3 has 16 residues. The CDR3 region is CASSPEGRGVNYGYTF. The CDR3 DNA reads as TGCGCCAGCAGCCCCGAGGGGCGGGGGGTGAACTATGGCTACACCTTC.

This clone was seen once. The chain employs TRBV12-3 or TRBV12-4 and TRBJ2-1, with TRBD2 as a possible D gene (7 bases). Trimming pared 2 bases from V and 8 bases from J, leaving 10 bases between. This CDR3 contains 13 residues. CDR3 sequence: CASSLRGADEQFF. The CDR3 region has the DNA TGTGCCAGCAGTTTACGGGGGGCCGATGAGCAGTTCTTC.

The chain joins TRBV9 to TRBJ2-1; D remains unclear. The CDR3 has 15 residues. The germline CDR1 and CDR2 sequences are SGDLS and YYNGEE. Deletions cut 2 bases from V and 7 bases from J, with 16 bases between. The CDR3 DNA follows: TGTGCCAGCAGCGTTAGCCCCTTGTTGAATAATGAGCAGTTCTTC. Its translation is CASSVSPLLNNEQFF.

This clone was counted only a few times. The genes are TRBV11-2 and TRBJ1-1, with TRBD1 as a possible D gene (5 bases). Per the germline V gene, CDR1 is SGHAT and CDR2 is FQNNGV. The V end lost 4 bases, the J end lost 4 bases, and 13 bases lay between the germline ends. The CDR3 totals 14 residues. CDR3 bases: TGTGCCAGCAGCTCGCGCAGGCAGGGCACTGAAGCTTTCTTT. This codes for CASSSRRQGTEAFF.

The rearrangement uses TRBV20-1 and TRBJ2-7, with D possibly matching TRBD2 (6 bases). Trimming took off 3 bases at V and 2 bases at J, with 8 bases between the two ends. CDR3 length equals 12 residues. Germline lookup yields CDR1 DFQATT and CDR2 SNEGSKA (reference sequence). The CDR3: CSASAGTYEQYF. The CDR3 DNA reads TGCAGTGCTAGTGCGGGAACCTACGAGCAGTACTTC.